What follows is one TCR beta chain and its context. Its antigen is unknown. The CDR3 has 16 residues. Germline V CDR1 and CDR2: SGHTA, FQGTGA. Trimming removed 2 bases at V and 1 base at J, with 14 bases between. The data were obtained in a study of T-cell memory formation after mild COVID-19. On the study more broadly: There were largely donor-specific TCR clusters. Study-wide results and limits: The study found balanced CD4/CD8 in clones contracting day 15 to 85 and a CD4+ lean in later expanders. The study detected some responding clones in pre-infection memory, suggesting cross-reactive memory joined.

From 5'RACE with constant-segment primers came TCR alpha and TCR beta cDNA libraries that carried sample barcodes and UMIs. TCRdb processed the 5' RACE reads anew with MiXCR; each CDR3 protein has one entry. The sample contains 270,000 or so distinct CDR3 sequences, roughly 18% of which appear only once. The TCR originated in a man younger than 30 who had mild COVID-19 (a few samples of this study predate the infection). Cell type and time point are not known. Sequencing was performed on PBMCs or a T cell subset sorted from them (not recorded which). J is TRBJ2-5 and V is TRBV7-3; a weak D match, TRBD1 (6 bases). CDR3 nucleotide sequence: TGTGCCAGCAGCTTACAGGGGCTAGGGGGCCAAGAGACCCAGTACTTC. Translated, it gives CASSLQGLGGQETQYF.